The TCR beta chain described here comes from a study of regulatory T cells in long-lasting Graves disease. Libraries of TCR beta came from iRepertoire HTBI primers plus Arm-PCR of CDR3 regions. MiXCR, run by TCRdb on the multiplex PCR reads, gives a single entry per CDR3 protein. The sample gives around 480,000 distinct CDR3 sequences, approximately 16% of which show up once; roughly 25% is in the top ten. Time point denoted: newly diagnosed GD, antithyroid drugs for less than 3 months. Preparation of the TCR library used RNA extracted from PBMCs. These data are also associated with another study on T cells in Graves' hyperthyroidism and ophthalmopathy.

The sample here was peripheral blood mononuclear cells (PBMCs), taken at new diagnosis, from a patient treated with antithyroid drugs. This receptor was obtained from a woman between 40 and 65 years old with Graves disease.

The CDR3 region is CASSLTGLAGGRGGELFF. CDR3 bases: TGTGCCAGCAGCTTGACGGGACTAGCGGGGGGGCGAGGCGGGGAGCTGTTTTTT. The genes are TRBV7-8 and TRBJ2-2, with 16 nucleotides matching TRBD2. The CDR3 extends over 18 amino acids. Germline CDR1 reads SGHVS; CDR2 reads FQNEAQ. The ends lost 3 bases at V and 7 bases at J; junction bases unmatched: 8.